These T cell receptor beta chains were read from a single sample in a study of CD8 T cells in Susac syndrome. TCRdb itself ran the immunoSEQ multiplex PCR reads through MiXCR, one entry per CDR3 protein. This sample has more than 95,000 distinct CDR3 sequences, with 93% found just once. The sample consisted of CD8+ T cells from PBMCs. All receptors come from a human donor with multiple sclerosis. CDR3s include the opening cysteine and the closing phenylalanine or tryptophan. Fields, in order: clone size, J gene, V gene, D gene, CDR3 DNA, CDR3 protein. D genes are given only for firm matches. Part of the rows lack a size; the others show once, few, many or a class for expanded clones.

>.|TRBJ1-1|TRBV20-1|.
TGCAGTGCTGGAGAGGGGGTGGGCACTGAAGCTTTCTTT
CSAGEGVGTEAFF
>.|TRBJ2-3|TRBV24-1|.
TGTGCCACCAGTGATTCGGCAGATACGCAGTATTTT
CATSDSADTQYF
>.|TRBJ1-1|TRBV7-9|.
TGTGCCAGCAGCCATACCAGGGGGAACACTGAAGCTTTCTTT
CASSHTRGNTEAFF
>few|TRBJ2-7|TRBV3-1|.
TGTGCCAGCAGCCAAGGCGACAGCTACGAGCAGTACTTC
CASSQGDSYEQYF
>once|TRBJ2-7|TRBV20-1|TRBD1
TGCAGTGCTAGAGAGGGACAGGGATGGTACGAGCAGTACTTC
CSAREGQGWYEQYF
>.|TRBJ1-1|TRBV7-9|.
TGTGCCAGCAGCTTCAATTATCAGGAAGCTTTCTTT
CASSFNYQEAFF
>.|TRBJ1-5|TRBV20-1|.
TGCAGTGCTAGAATGGAGGGCGCAGGTAGCAATCAGCCCCAGCATTTT
CSARMEGAGSNQPQHF
>.|TRBJ1-1|TRBV6-6|.
TGTGCCAGCCTTATCGGTCACGTGAACACTGAAGCTTTCTTT
CASLIGHVNTEAFF
>.|TRBJ2-1|TRBV12-3/TRBV12-4|TRBD1
TGTGCCAGCAGTTATTCGGACAGGGCCGAGCAGTTCTTC
CASSYSDRAEQFF
>.|TRBJ1-1|TRBV6-5|.
TGTGCCAGCAGTTACTCGATCAACAGCCCTGAAGCTTTCTTT
CASSYSINSPEAFF
>.|TRBJ1-1|TRBV3-1|.
TGTGCCAGCAGCCCCCGAGGGGACCCACTTAAAGCTTTCTTT
CASSPRGDPLKAFF
>.|TRBJ2-7|TRBV29-1|TRBD2
TGCAGCGTACCGACTAGCGGGGGGTCTCTCGGTGAGCAGTACTTC
CSVPTSGGSLGEQYF
>.|TRBJ2-1|TRBV10-3|.
TGTGCCATCAGTGAGTCTCAGCGGGCCGACTACAATGAGCAGTTCTTC
CAISESQRADYNEQFF
>.|TRBJ2-1|TRBV4-1|TRBD2
TGCGCCAGCAGCCAAGATTGGTCGGGGGGTGAGCAGTTCTTC
CASSQDWSGGEQFF
>few|TRBJ2-1|TRBV18|.
TGTGCCAGCTCACCCGACAGGAGCTCCTACAATGAGCAGTTCTTC
CASSPDRSSYNEQFF
>.|TRBJ2-3|TRBV2|.
TGTGCCAGCAGTGAACGGCTAGCCCACACAGATACGCAGTATTTT
CASSERLAHTDTQYF
>.|TRBJ2-5|TRBV5-1|.
TGCGCCAGCAGCACCAGCCGTGGGGAGACCCAGTACTTC
CASSTSRGETQYF
>once|TRBJ2-4|TRBV18|.
TGTGCCAGCTCACGGACCACCCGGCGAGCCAAAAACATTCAGTACTTC
CASSRTTRRAKNIQYF
>.|TRBJ2-1|TRBV10-3|.
TGTGCCATCAGTGAGTCCGGGGACCAATGGCGTAATGAGCAGTTCTTC
CAISESGDQWRNEQFF
>.|TRBJ1-5|TRBV28|.
TGTGCCAGCAAAGGGCTGGGCAATCAGCCCCAGCATTTT
CASKGLGNQPQHF
>.|TRBJ1-4|TRBV29-1|.
TGCAGCGTTGAAGTGCAAGCAACTAATGAAAAACTGTTTTTT
CSVEVQATNEKLFF
>.|TRBJ2-1|TRBV9|TRBD2
TGTGCCAGCAGCGCGACCCCGGGACTAGCTTCCAATGAGCAGTTCTTC
CASSATPGLASNEQFF
>.|TRBJ1-2|TRBV4-1|TRBD1
TGCGCCAGCAGCCAAGACTCTTCCATGGGACAGCGCTCCTATGGCTACACCTTC
CASSQDSSMGQRSYGYTF
>.|TRBJ1-2|TRBV29-1|TRBD1
TGCAGCGCAGGACAGGGAACGAATGGCTACACCTTC
CSAGQGTNGYTF